The next 10 T cell receptor beta chains were all read from a single sample in a study of vaccination effects on CD4 cells after COVID-19. These receptors' antigens are unknown. Libraries were prepared by immunoSEQ multiplex PCR; TCRdb keeps only in-frame clonotypes and omits some of them. The sample has about 46,000 clones, around 70% seen once. On roughly day 9 of culture, CD4+ T cells were separated out. The sample here was CD4+ T cells from PBMCs cultured without peptide, taken before COVID-19 vaccination. These receptors came from a human donor who had a prior SARS-CoV-2 infection.

This clone appeared once. V and J are TRBV11-3 and TRBJ2-3, with 15 bases identical to TRBD2. Germline trimming cut 5 bases from V and 0 bases from J; bases unmatched to any gene: 9. This CDR3 comprises 19 residues. Germline loops: CDR1 SGHNT, CDR2 YENEEA. CDR3 sequence: CASSARGTSGRFSTDTQYF. CDR3 in DNA: TGTGCCAGCAGCGCACGTGGGACTAGCGGGAGGTTTAGCACAGATACGCAGTATTTT.

CDR3 bases: TGCGCCAGCAGCTTGGGGGGCTCGGGTATGAACACTGAAGCTTTCTTT. Its protein is CASSLGGSGMNTEAFF. V is TRBV5-1 and J is TRBJ1-1; D possibly corresponds to TRBD1 (5 bases). This CDR3 comprises 16 residues. CDR1 and CDR2 from the germline V gene are SGHRS and YFSETQ. With 0 bases removed from V and 0 bases from J, the gap between germline ends came to 12 bases. Full variable domain (remainder filled in from reference TRBV5-1 and TRBJ1-1): KAGVTQTPRYLIKTRGQQVTLSCSPISGHRSVSWYQQTPGQGLQFLFEYFSETQRNKGNFPGRFSGRQFSNSRSEMNVSTLELGDSALYLCASSLGGSGMNTEAFFGQGTRLTVV.

This clone was seen only once. The chain links TRBV9 to TRBJ2-6; D not resolved. The germline gives CDR1 SGDLS, CDR2 YYNGEE. This CDR3 spans 15 amino acids. V was trimmed by 0 bases and J by 2 bases, leaving 6 bases between them. CDR3 DNA sequence: TGTGCCAGCAGCGTAGTCCGAACTGGGGCCAACGTCCTGACTTTC. Its protein is CASSVVRTGANVLTF.

This clone was seen only a few times. The V gene is TRBV5-4, the J gene TRBJ1-4, with TRBD1 as a possible D gene (6 bases). The CDR3 sequence is 14 residues long. Germline CDR1 is SGHNT and CDR2 is YYREEE (reference sequence). V lost 3 bases and J lost 8, with 14 bases in between. The CDR3 DNA reads TGTGCCAGCAGCTGGGGGCAGGGAAGCGAAAAACTGTTTTTT. It translates to CASSWGQGSEKLFF.

The rearrangement uses TRBV2 and TRBJ1-3, with D possibly being TRBD1 (5 bases). Germline CDR1 SNHLY, CDR2 FYNNEI. This CDR3 has 14 amino acids. V dropped 6 bases and J dropped 0 bases, with 9 bases sitting between them. The DNA for the CDR3 is TGTGCCAGCAGGGGACGAAACTCTGGAAACACCATATATTTT. Residues: CASRGRNSGNTIYF. Filled out from reference TRBV2 and TRBJ1-3, the complete variable domain reads EPEVTQTPSHQVTQMGQEVILRCVPISNHLYFYWYRQILGQKVEFLVSFYNNEISEKSEIFDDQFSVERPDGSNFTLKIRSTKLEDSAMYFCASRGRNSGNTIYFGEGSWLTVV.

The rearrangement links TRBV12-5 to TRBJ2-2, with no clear D. The germline V gene has CDR1 LGHNT and CDR2 FRNRAP. This CDR3 region has 12 residues. V shed 1 base and J shed 6 bases, with 3 bases lying between them. In nucleotides, the CDR3 is TGTGCTAGTGGTTTGGGACCCGGGGAGCTGTTTTTT. Residues: CASGLGPGELFF.

J is TRBJ1-6 and V is TRBV6-5; tentative D call: TRBD1 (6 bases). Per the germline V gene, CDR1 is MNHEY and CDR2 is SVGAGI. Trimming cost V 10 bases and J 7 bases, with 14 bases left between them. The CDR3 runs to 13 residues. CDR3 sequence (DNA): TGTGCCACCCAACAGGGTCCAAATTCACCCCTCCACTTT. Translated, it gives CATQQGPNSPLHF.

J is TRBJ2-1 and V is TRBV18, with 13 bases aligning to TRBD2. With V trimmed by 3 bases and J by 8 bases, 10 bases remained unmatched. CDR3 length equals 17 residues. Germline V gene sequence: CDR1 KGHSH, CDR2 LQKENI. Here the CDR3 DNA reads TGTGCCAGCTCACCTACTAGCGGGAGGGCCTCGTCTTATGAGCAGTTCTTC. It yields the protein CASSPTSGRASSYEQFF.

This chain connects TRBV28 to TRBJ1-5; D is ambiguous. The germline V and J ends were trimmed by 6 bases and 0 bases, with 18 bases remaining between them. Germline values: CDR1 MDHEN, CDR2 SYDVKM. The CDR3 runs 17 residues. CDR3 region: CASSLFGPNYSNQPQHF. DNA for the CDR3: TGTGCCAGCAGCTTGTTCGGACCGAACTATAGCAATCAGCCCCAGCATTTT.

The J gene is TRBJ1-4, the V gene TRBV27, with no clear D. Trimming removed 5 bases at V and 5 bases at J, with 15 bases between. The CDR3 runs to 15 residues. Germline CDR1 reads MNHEY; CDR2 reads SMNVEV (reference sequence). The chain's CDR3 is CASSLEGLGNEKLFF. The CDR3 bases are TGTGCCAGCAGTCTGGAGGGCCTCGGGAATGAAAAACTGTTTTTT.